These 28 T cell receptor beta chains originate from one sample sequenced in a study of neurological immune-mediated disorders. Using its own MiXCR run on the 5' RACE reads, TCRdb lists one record per CDR3 protein. The sample consists of more than 45,000 distinct CDR3 sequences, 10% to 12% of them appearing once. Sequences were obtained from PBMCs. Receptor source: a man in his fifties or sixties in good health.

This clonotype has a count of ten or more. The chain recombines TRBV7-2 with TRBJ2-3, with TRBD2 matching over 8 bases. The ends lost 6 bases at V and 1 base at J; junction bases unmatched: 9. This CDR3 has 16 amino acids. Germline assignment: CDR1 SGHTA and CDR2 FQGNSA. CDR3 region: CASRTSIAGRTDTQYF. In nucleotides, the CDR3 is TGTGCCAGCAGAACCTCGATAGCGGGGCGCACAGATACGCAGTATTTT.

The chain carries TRBV20-1 and TRBJ1-6; D possibly corresponds to TRBD1 (6 bases). Germline CDR1 DFQATT, CDR2 SNEGSKA (reference sequence). The CDR3 runs 15 residues. With 4 bases removed from V and 5 bases from J, the gap between germline ends came to 15 bases. The CDR3 sequence: CSATDSEANNSPLHF. The CDR3 nucleotides read TGCAGTGCTACGGACAGTGAAGCAAATAATTCACCCCTCCACTTT.

This clonotype was seen many times. This chain connects TRBV6-2 or TRBV6-3 to TRBJ2-2; D unclear. The CDR3 covers 14 residues. CDR1 is MNHEY, CDR2 SVGEGT, per germline. V lost 7 bases and J lost 7, with 16 bases in between. The CDR3 DNA follows: TGTGCCAGCATTCCCCAGATTTTCGGCGGGGAGCTGTTTTTT. This translates into CASIPQIFGGELFF.

This clonotype was counted ten times or more. The chain has TRBV4-3 and TRBJ2-1, with D possibly matching TRBD1 (6 bases). This CDR3 has 13 amino acids. Deletions cut 1 base from V and 8 bases from J, with 9 bases between. Germline V gene data show CDR1 as LGHNA and CDR2 as YSLEER. CDR3 region: CASSQGGLDEQFF. CDR3 in DNA: TGCGCCAGCAGCCAAGGGGGGCTTGATGAGCAGTTCTTC.

In its sample, this clonotype was seen many times. The chain couples TRBV5-6 to TRBJ1-1; D perhaps matches TRBD1 (5 bases). V shed 4 bases and J shed 0 bases, with 7 bases lying between them. The CDR3 length is 13 residues. Germline V gives CDR1 SGHDT, CDR2 YYEEEE. The CDR3 loop reads CASSGGLNTEAFF. Here the CDR3 DNA reads TGTGCCAGCAGCGGGGGTCTGAACACTGAAGCTTTCTTT.

In this sample, this clonotype turned up many times. J is TRBJ1-1 and V is TRBV7-2; 10 positions match TRBD1. The CDR3 covers 14 residues. Trimming took 7 bases from V and 1 from J; bases not matched to a gene: 3. In germline, CDR1 is SGHTA, CDR2 FQGNSA. DNA of the CDR3: TGTGCCAGCACTAGGACAGGGGGGAACACTGAAGCTTTCTTT. Its translation: CASTRTGGNTEAFF.

This clonotype was detected ten times or more. DNA for the CDR3: TGCAGTGCTAGAGAGCCCCCCCTACCGAGCTCCTACAATGAGCAGTTCTTC. It specifies CSAREPPLPSSYNEQFF. The chain employs TRBV20-1 and TRBJ2-1; D gene unclear. V was pared by 0 bases and J by 0 bases, with 15 bases between. The CDR3 extends over 17 amino acids. The germline V gene has CDR1 DFQATT and CDR2 SNEGSKA (reference sequence).

This clonotype was observed many times. The V and J genes are TRBV7-9 and TRBJ1-4; D remains ambiguous. The CDR3 extends over 16 amino acids. V lost 5 bases to trimming and J lost 2 bases, with 15 bases between them. The V gene's germline CDR1 is SEHNR and CDR2 FQNEAQ (reference sequence). This CDR3 reads CASSPDVLATNEKLFF. For the CDR3, the DNA is TGTGCCAGCAGCCCCGATGTGTTGGCGACTAATGAAAAACTGTTTTTT.

This clonotype showed up many times. The CDR3 DNA reads as TGTGCCAGCAGTACCAGGGCCGCCAACGAGCAGTACTTC. Translated, it gives CASSTRAANEQYF. The rearrangement uses TRBV7-2 and TRBJ2-7; possibly TRBD1 for D (5 bases). CDR1 SGHTA and CDR2 FQGNSA come from the germline V gene. This CDR3 spans 13 amino acids. The V end lost 6 bases, the J end lost 5 bases, and 14 bases lay between the germline ends.

The genes are TRBV28 and TRBJ2-1; 9 bases are a match to TRBD2. With V trimmed by 6 bases and J by 15 bases, 18 bases remained unmatched. Germline V gives CDR1 MDHEN, CDR2 SYDVKM. The CDR3 loop spans 15 amino acids. CDR3 amino acids: CASRPGATLAGQGFF. The CDR3 nucleotides are TGTGCCAGCAGACCTGGGGCTACTCTAGCGGGGCAGGGGTTCTTC.

The chain combines TRBV20-1 with TRBJ2-5; D gene unclear. The germline V and J ends were trimmed by 2 bases and 5 bases, with 9 bases remaining between them. CDR1 DFQATT and CDR2 SNEGSKA come from the germline V gene (reference sequence). The CDR3 consists of 12 residues. CDR3 sequence: CSARWPGETQYF. CDR3 in DNA: TGCAGTGCTAGATGGCCCGGGGAGACCCAGTACTTC.

Ten or more counts support this clonotype. The chain has TRBV14 and TRBJ1-3; D not certain. CDR3 size: 13 residues. Germline V gene sequence: CDR1 SGHDN, CDR2 FVKESK. Trimming removed 0 bases at V and 5 bases at J, with 5 bases between. CDR3 residues: CASSQDPRNTIYF. The CDR3 region has the DNA TGTGCCAGCAGCCAAGATCCGCGAAACACCATATATTTT. The variable domain in full, with the rest retrieved from reference TRBV14 and TRBJ1-3, is EAGVTQFPSHSVIEKGQTVTLRCDPISGHDNLYWYRRVMGKEIKFLLHFVKESKQDESGMPNNRFLAERTGGTYSTLKVQPAELEDSGVYFCASSQDPRNTIYFGEGSWLTVV.

This clonotype occurred many times. The J gene is TRBJ2-5, the V gene TRBV11-2, with TRBD1 identical over 11 bases. The CDR3 sequence is 16 residues long. Trimming removed 3 bases from V and 1 base from J; junction bases left unmatched: 4. Germline loops: CDR1 SGHAT, CDR2 FQNNGV. The CDR3 protein is CASSLGDRGSQETQYF. The CDR3 DNA reads as TGTGCCAGCAGCTTGGGGGACAGGGGGTCCCAAGAGACCCAGTACTTC.

This clonotype has ten or more counts. The CDR3 sequence is CASSLGPIAGVYNEQFF. CDR3 DNA: TGCGCCAGCAGCTTGGGCCCCATAGCGGGGGTCTACAATGAGCAGTTCTTC. V is TRBV5-1 and J is TRBJ2-1; TRBD2 matches at 9 bases. The CDR3 spans 17 residues. Germline CDR1 is SGHRS and CDR2 is YFSETQ. J lost 3 bases, V lost 0 bases, and 7 bases had no gene match.

This clonotype was observed at least ten times. This chain links TRBV7-2 with TRBJ2-5; D ambiguous. Germline-derived CDR1 and CDR2 are SGHTA and FQGNSA. The CDR3 is made up of 15 amino acids. V was shortened by 5 bases and J by 5 bases, with 18 bases between the two germline ends. The CDR3 is CASSLGGSRTETQYF. The CDR3 DNA is TGTGCCAGCAGCCTAGGTGGGTCAAGGACGGAGACCCAGTACTTC.

Comments on this clonotype: A read error may explain this, as a much larger clone is one base away. This chain connects TRBV7-9 to TRBJ1-1; D unclear. CDR1 and CDR2 (germline): SEHNR, FQNEAQ (reference sequence). The CDR3 is 11 amino acids. The CDR3 protein is CDSSQSAPAFF. As DNA, the CDR3 is TGTGACAGCAGCCAGTCCGCCCCGGCTTTCTTT.

As for this clonotype: A much larger clone sits a single nucleotide away, making a read error possible. The V and J genes are TRBV5-1 and TRBJ2-3, with 8 nucleotides matching TRBD2. V lost 4 bases and J lost 5; bases outside the gene matches: 12. The CDR3 runs to 16 residues. The germline V gene has CDR1 SGHRS and CDR2 YFSETQ. CDR3 amino acids: CASSRYIGGAEDTQYF. The CDR3 nucleotides are TGCGCCAGCAGCCGCTATATCGGGGGGGCAGAAGATACGCAGTATTTT.

This clonotype showed up many times. The rearrangement links TRBV9 to TRBJ1-1; D ambiguous. In germline, CDR1 is SGDLS, CDR2 YYNGEE. The germline V and J ends were trimmed by 0 bases and 4 bases, with 7 bases remaining between them. The CDR3 extends over 13 amino acids. The CDR3 sequence is CASSVGGTTEAFF. CDR3 bases: TGTGCCAGCAGCGTAGGGGGTACCACTGAAGCTTTCTTT.

This clonotype was observed at least ten times. V gene TRBV5-1 combines with J gene TRBJ2-1; D possibly matches TRBD1 or TRBD2 (5 bases each). CDR1 is SGHRS and CDR2 is YFSETQ in the germline V gene. This CDR3 has 14 amino acids. V lost 0 bases to trimming and J lost 10 bases, with 14 bases between them. CDR3 coding DNA: TGCGCCAGCAGCTTGGGGGACGTAGGAGCCGAGCAGTTCTTC. Protein sequence: CASSLGDVGAEQFF.

A note on this clonotype: The junction shows a germline mismatch at one end, possibly a read error. The chain joins TRBV5-1 to TRBJ2-3; TRBD2 agrees at 11 bases. The CDR3 is made up of 16 amino acids. Looked up from germline, CDR1 is SGHRS and CDR2 is YFSETQ. The CDR3 nucleotides read TGCGCCAGCAGCTCAGTTCTAGCGGGGGGCACAAATACGCAGTATTTT. Amino acids: CASSSVLAGGTNTQYF.

The table lists this clonotype with many counts. The chain carries TRBV6-6 and TRBJ1-2, with unresolved D. CDR3 length equals 13 residues. Germline CDR1 is MNHNY and CDR2 is SVGAGI (reference sequence). V was clipped by 7 bases and J by 8 bases, with 17 bases between them. This CDR3 reads CASNAGPLNGYTF. DNA for the CDR3: TGTGCCAGCAACGCCGGGCCCCTGAACGGCTACACCTTC.

This clonotype was recorded at least ten times. V gene TRBV21-1 combines with J gene TRBJ2-3; the table's TRBD1 call for D was not verified on the DNA. TRBV21-1 is a recognized pseudogene. CDR3 length equals 17 residues. The CDR3 DNA follows: TGTGCCAGCAGCGAATACAGGGCGGGGAAGAGCGCAGATACGCAGTATTTT. The encoded protein is CASSEYRAGKSADTQYF.

This clonotype was detected ten times or more. The CDR3 DNA reads as TGTGCCACCAGTGATTCTACCGTAGCGGGGACCTACAATGAGCAGTTCTTC. Its protein product is CATSDSTVAGTYNEQFF. This chain connects TRBV24-1 to TRBJ2-1; 8 bases fit TRBD2. The CDR3 is 17 amino acids. Germline CDR1 and CDR2: KGHDR and SFDVKD. Germline trimming cut 2 bases from V and 2 bases from J; bases unmatched to any gene: 7.

In this sample, this clonotype turned up many times. This chain links TRBV5-5 with TRBJ2-7; no clear D gene. CDR3 length: 14 residues. CDR1 is SGHKS, CDR2 YYEKEE, per germline (reference sequence). The V end was cut by 4 bases, the J end by 1 base, with 12 bases between. The chain's CDR3 is CASSRGPFSYEQYF. In nucleotides, the CDR3 is TGTGCCAGCAGCCGAGGTCCTTTTTCCTACGAGCAGTACTTC.

This clonotype showed up many times. The rearrangement joins TRBV9 to TRBJ2-3, with TRBD2 matching over 7 bases. Germline V CDR1 and CDR2: SGDLS, YYNGEE. The CDR3 length is 13 residues. V dropped 2 bases and J dropped 6; count of bases not matched to a gene: 3. Here the CDR3 reads CASSVMGGDTQYF. DNA for the CDR3: TGTGCCAGCAGCGTCATGGGAGGGGATACGCAGTATTTT.

The sample holds many counts of this clonotype. The chain employs TRBV12-3 or TRBV12-4 and TRBJ2-4; D may match TRBD1 or TRBD2 (5 bases each). Trimming removed 6 bases at V and 4 bases at J, with 13 bases between. The CDR3 covers 14 residues. CDR3 loop: CASSLRDPKNIQYF. The DNA of the CDR3 is TGTGCCAGCAGCCTCCGGGACCCGAAAAACATTCAGTACTTC.

This clonotype was found many times. This chain uses TRBV9 with TRBJ2-5, with a tentative D call TRBD1 (5 bases). Looked up from germline, CDR1 is SGDLS and CDR2 is YYNGEE. Deletions cut 0 bases from V and 1 base from J, with 16 bases between. The CDR3 is made up of 17 amino acids. The DNA of the CDR3 is TGTGCCAGCAGCGTAGAAGGGGTGATGAGCATCCAAGAGACCCAGTACTTC. Its protein is CASSVEGVMSIQETQYF.

This clonotype was counted a few times. This chain connects TRBV5-1 to TRBJ1-2; D not resolved. V lost 0 bases, J lost 0 bases, and 15 bases lay in between. CDR1 and CDR2 from the germline V gene are SGHRS and YFSETQ. The CDR3 length is 17 residues. As DNA, the CDR3 is TGCGCCAGCAGCTTGGGCCAGCCCGGTGCCGCTAACTATGGCTACACCTTC. Amino acid sequence: CASSLGQPGAANYGYTF.